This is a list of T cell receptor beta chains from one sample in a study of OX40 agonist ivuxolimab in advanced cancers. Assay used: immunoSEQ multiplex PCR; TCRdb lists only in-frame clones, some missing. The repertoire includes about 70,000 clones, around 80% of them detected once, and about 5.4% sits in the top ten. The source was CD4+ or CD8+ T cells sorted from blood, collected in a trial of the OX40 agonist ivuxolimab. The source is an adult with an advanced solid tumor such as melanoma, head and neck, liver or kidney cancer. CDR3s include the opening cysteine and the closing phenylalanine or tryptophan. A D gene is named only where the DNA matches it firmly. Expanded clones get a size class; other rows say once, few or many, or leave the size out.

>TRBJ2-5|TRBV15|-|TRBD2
TGTGCCACCAGCAGAGCGGCTGTAGCGGGGGGTATAGAGACCCAGTACTTC
CATSRAAVAGGIETQYF
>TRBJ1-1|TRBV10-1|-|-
TGCGCCAGCAGTGATGGGGGGGGCGGAACTGAAGCTTTCTTT
CASSDGGGGTEAFF
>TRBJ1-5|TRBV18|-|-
TGTGCCAGCTCACAGGGGAGCGATCAGCCCCAGCATTTT
CASSQGSDQPQHF
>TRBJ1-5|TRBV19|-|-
TGTGCCAGTAGTATAGACGCGAGGGGCAATCAGCCCCAGCATTTT
CASSIDARGNQPQHF
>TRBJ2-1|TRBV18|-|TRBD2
TGTGCCAGCTCACCGGGACTAGCGAGAAACAATGAGCAGTTCTTC
CASSPGLARNNEQFF
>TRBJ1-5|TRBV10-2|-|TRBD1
TGCGCCAGCAGTGAGTCAGGGGGCCGGCAGCCCCAGCATTTT
CASSESGGRQPQHF
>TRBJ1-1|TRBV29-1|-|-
TGCAGCGTTCAATCGGACAGCTACACTGAAGCTTTCTTT
CSVQSDSYTEAFF
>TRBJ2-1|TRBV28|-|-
TGTGCCAGCAGTTTAGATACCATAGACAATGAGCAGTTCTTC
CASSLDTIDNEQFF
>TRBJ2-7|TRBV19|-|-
TGTGCCAGTAGTGGTTTTAGGGTGGGCAGTTCCTACGAGCAGTACTTC
CASSGFRVGSSYEQYF
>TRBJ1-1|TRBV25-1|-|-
TGTGCCAGCAGTGAATGGGGGGGTTCGAACACTGAAGCTTTCTTT
CASSEWGGSNTEAFF
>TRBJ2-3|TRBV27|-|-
TGTGCCAGCAGACGGGTCGGCTACACAGATACGCAGTATTTT
CASRRVGYTDTQYF
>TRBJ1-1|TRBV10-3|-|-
TGTGCCATCAGCTTGGGTGGGGGGAACACTGAAGCTTTCTTT
CAISLGGGNTEAFF
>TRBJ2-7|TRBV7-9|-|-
TGTGCCAGCGGGGTGAACGAGCAGTACTTC
CASGVNEQYF
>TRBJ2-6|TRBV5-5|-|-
TGTGCCAGCAGCTTGGATTGGAGCTCTGGGGCCAACGTCCTGACTTTC
CASSLDWSSGANVLTF
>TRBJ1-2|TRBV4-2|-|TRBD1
TGTGCCAGCAGCCAAGCCGGGACAGGCGGCTACACCTTC
CASSQAGTGGYTF
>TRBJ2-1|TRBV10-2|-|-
TGCGCCAGCAGGGACTTTTCTCCTTGGATTCCCAATGAGCAGTTCTTC
CASRDFSPWIPNEQFF
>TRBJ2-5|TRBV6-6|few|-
TGTGCCAGCAGTTACTTCCAAGAGACCCAGTACTTC
CASSYFQETQYF
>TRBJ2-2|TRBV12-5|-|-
TGTGCTAGTGGGCCCTCTGTAGGGGAGCTGTTTTTT
CASGPSVGELFF
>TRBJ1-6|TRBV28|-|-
TGTGCCAGCAGTTTTGGGGGAGACAGCTCCTATAATTCACCCCTCCACTTT
CASSFGGDSSYNSPLHF
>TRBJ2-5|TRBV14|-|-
TGTGCCAGCAGCCAGGAAAGACCCTTCGCGGGGACCCAGTACTTC
CASSQERPFAGTQYF
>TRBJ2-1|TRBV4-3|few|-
TGCGCCAGCAGCCAAGGGGGTGAGAGGCAGTTCTTC
CASSQGGERQFF
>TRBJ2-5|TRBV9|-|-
TGTGCCAGCAGCGTAGGGGCCATGGGGGTGGGAGAGACCCAGTACTTC
CASSVGAMGVGETQYF
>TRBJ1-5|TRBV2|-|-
TGTGCCAGCAGCTTGGTGTTTCTCCATCAGCCCCAGCATTTT
CASSLVFLHQPQHF
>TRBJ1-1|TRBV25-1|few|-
TGTGCCAGCAGTGACCGCAAGGGGAACACTGAAGCTTTCTTT
CASSDRKGNTEAFF
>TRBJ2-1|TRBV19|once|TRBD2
TGTGCCAGTAGTATCTTTCCGCTAGCGGACAATGAGCAGTTCTTC
CASSIFPLADNEQFF
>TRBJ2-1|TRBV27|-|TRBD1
TGTGCCAGCAGGCCCGGCAGGGGGTATATTCATGAGCAGTTCTTC
CASRPGRGYIHEQFF
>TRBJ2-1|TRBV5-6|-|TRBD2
TGTGCCAGCAGCCTTGGACTAGACTACAATGAGCAGTTCTTC
CASSLGLDYNEQFF
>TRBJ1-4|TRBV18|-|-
TGTGCCAGCTCACGCGAACAGGGCCTTTTAAATGAAAAACTGTTTTTT
CASSREQGLLNEKLFF
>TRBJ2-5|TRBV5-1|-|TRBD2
TGCGCCAGCAGCCCGGGACTAGCGGGAGCGGGAGAGACCCAGTACTTC
CASSPGLAGAGETQYF
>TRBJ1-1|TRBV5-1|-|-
TGTGCCAGCAGCAAACAGACAGGAATGAACACTGAAGCTTTCTTT
CASSKQTGMNTEAFF
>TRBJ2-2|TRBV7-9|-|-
TGTGCCAGCAGCCCGGACACCAGCACCGGGGAGCTGTTTTTT
CASSPDTSTGELFF
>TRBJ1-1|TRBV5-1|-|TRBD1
TGCGCCAGCAGCAATTCACAGGGGTATGGTGAAGCTTTCTTT
CASSNSQGYGEAFF
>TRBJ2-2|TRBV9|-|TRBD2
TGTGCCAGCAGCGTAGCGGGGGGGTTCGGGGAGCTGTTTTTT
CASSVAGGFGELFF
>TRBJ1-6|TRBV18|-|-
TGTGCCAGCGCCTACGGGGGACCCCTCCACTTT
CASAYGGPLHF
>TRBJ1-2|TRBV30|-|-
TGTGCCTGGAGTGTACGTCCAGGGGACTATGGCTACACCTTC
CAWSVRPGDYGYTF
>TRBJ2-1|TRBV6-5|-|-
TGTGCCAGCAGAATCGGACGGGATTGGCATGAGCAGTTCTTC
CASRIGRDWHEQFF
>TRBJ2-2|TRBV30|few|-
TGTGCCTGGAGGTCAGGGGTCAACACCGGGGAGCTGTTTTTT
CAWRSGVNTGELFF
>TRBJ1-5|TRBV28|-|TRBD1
TGTGCCAGTAGGACAGGGGTCGGCAATCAGCCCCAGCATTTT
CASRTGVGNQPQHF
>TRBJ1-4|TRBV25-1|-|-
TGTGCCAGCAGTGATGAGGGGGGCAGTGAAAAACTGTTTTTT
CASSDEGGSEKLFF
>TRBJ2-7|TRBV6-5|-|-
TGTGCCAGCAGTTCCCCGCGGAACACTTACGAGCAGTACTTC
CASSSPRNTYEQYF